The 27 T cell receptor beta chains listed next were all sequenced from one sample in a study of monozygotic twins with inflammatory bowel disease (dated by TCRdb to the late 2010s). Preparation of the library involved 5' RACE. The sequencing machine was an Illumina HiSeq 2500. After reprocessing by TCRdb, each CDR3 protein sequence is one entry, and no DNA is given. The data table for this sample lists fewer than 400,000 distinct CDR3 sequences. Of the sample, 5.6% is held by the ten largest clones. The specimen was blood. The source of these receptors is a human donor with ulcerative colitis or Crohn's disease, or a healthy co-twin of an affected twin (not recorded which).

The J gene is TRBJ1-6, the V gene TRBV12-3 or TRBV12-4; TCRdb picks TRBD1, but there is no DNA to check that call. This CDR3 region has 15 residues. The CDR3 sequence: CASSLRQGNNSPLHF.

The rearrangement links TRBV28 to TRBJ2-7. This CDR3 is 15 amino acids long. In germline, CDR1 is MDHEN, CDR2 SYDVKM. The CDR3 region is CASSLSPNGAYEQYF. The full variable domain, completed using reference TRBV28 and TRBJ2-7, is DVKVTQSSRYLVKRTGEKVFLECVQDMDHENMFWYRQDPGLGLRLIYFSYDVKMKEKGDIPEGYSVSREKKERFSLILESASTNQTSMYLCASSLSPNGAYEQYFGPGTRLTVT.

The CDR3: CASSPGAWNTEAFF. V and J are TRBV6-4 and TRBJ1-1; TCRdb indicates TRBD1, and absent DNA this call remains unverified. The germline V gene has CDR1 MRHNA and CDR2 SNTAGT. The CDR3 sequence is 14 residues long.

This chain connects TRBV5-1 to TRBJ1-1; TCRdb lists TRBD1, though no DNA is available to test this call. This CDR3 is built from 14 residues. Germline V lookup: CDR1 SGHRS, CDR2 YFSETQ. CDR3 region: CASSFTGGNTEAFF.

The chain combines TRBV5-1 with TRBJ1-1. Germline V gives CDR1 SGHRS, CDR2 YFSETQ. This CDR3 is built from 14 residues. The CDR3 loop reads CASSLGSLNTEAFF.

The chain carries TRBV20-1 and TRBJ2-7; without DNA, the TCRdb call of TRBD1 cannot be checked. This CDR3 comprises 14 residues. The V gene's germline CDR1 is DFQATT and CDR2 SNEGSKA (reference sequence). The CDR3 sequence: CSARDLQGPYEQYF.

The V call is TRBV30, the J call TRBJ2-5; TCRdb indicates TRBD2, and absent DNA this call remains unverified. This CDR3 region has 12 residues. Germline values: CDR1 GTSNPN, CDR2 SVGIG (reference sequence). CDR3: CASGRLDETQYF.

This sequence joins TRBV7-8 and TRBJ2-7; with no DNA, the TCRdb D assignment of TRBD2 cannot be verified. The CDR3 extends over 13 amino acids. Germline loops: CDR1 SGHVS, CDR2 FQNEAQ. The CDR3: CASSQDYSYEQYF. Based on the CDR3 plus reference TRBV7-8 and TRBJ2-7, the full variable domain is GAGVSQSPRYKVAKRGQDVALRCDPISGHVSLFWYQQALGQGPEFLTYFQNEAQLDKSGLPSDRFFAERPEGSVSTLKIQRTQQEDSAVYLCASSQDYSYEQYFGPGTRLTVT.

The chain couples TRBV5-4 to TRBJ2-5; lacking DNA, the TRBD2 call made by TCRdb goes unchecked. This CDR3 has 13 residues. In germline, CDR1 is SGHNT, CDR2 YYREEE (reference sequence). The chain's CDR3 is CASSLAQEGTQYF.

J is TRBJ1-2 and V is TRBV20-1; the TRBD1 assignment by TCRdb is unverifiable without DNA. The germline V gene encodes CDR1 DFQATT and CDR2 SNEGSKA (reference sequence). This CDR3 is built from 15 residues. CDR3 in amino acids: CSARKVGARNYGYTF.

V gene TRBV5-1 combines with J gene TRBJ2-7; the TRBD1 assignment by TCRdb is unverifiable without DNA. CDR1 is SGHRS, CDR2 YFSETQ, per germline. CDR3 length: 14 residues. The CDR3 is CASSVRDGNYEQYF.

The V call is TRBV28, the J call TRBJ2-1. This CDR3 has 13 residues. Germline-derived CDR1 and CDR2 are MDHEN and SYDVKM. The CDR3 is CASSLTHRNEQFF. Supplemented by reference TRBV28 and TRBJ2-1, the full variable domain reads DVKVTQSSRYLVKRTGEKVFLECVQDMDHENMFWYRQDPGLGLRLIYFSYDVKMKEKGDIPEGYSVSREKKERFSLILESASTNQTSMYLCASSLTHRNEQFFGPGTRLTVL.

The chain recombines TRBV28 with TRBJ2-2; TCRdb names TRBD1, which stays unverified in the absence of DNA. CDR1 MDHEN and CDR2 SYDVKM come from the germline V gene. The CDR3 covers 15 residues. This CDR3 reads CASSVRVRTVGELFF.

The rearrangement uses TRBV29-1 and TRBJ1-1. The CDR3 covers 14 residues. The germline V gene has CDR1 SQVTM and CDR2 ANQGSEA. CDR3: CSVDVRGTSTEAFF.

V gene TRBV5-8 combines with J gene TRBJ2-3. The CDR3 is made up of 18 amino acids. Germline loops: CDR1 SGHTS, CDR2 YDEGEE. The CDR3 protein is CASRRIFGLGILTDTQYF.

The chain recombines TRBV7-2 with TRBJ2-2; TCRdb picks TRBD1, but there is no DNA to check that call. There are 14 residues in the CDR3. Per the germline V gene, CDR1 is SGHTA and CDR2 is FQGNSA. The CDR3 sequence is CASSRTVNTGELFF.

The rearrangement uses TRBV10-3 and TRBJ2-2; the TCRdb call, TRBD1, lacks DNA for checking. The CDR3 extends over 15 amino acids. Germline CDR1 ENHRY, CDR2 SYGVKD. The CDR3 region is CATRGTGGDTGELFF.

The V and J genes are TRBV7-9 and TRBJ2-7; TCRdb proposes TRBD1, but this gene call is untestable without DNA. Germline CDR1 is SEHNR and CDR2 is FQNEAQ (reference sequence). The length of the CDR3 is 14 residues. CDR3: CASSLGGLVHEQYF.

The CDR3 sequence is CAYNSGNTIYF. The rearrangement uses TRBV30 and TRBJ1-3. This CDR3 has 11 residues. From germline, CDR1 is GTSNPN and CDR2 SVGIG (reference sequence).

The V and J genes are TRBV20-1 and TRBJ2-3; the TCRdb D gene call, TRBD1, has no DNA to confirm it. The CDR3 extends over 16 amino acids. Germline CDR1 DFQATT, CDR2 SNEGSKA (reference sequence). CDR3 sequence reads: CSATSRDQATPDTQYF.

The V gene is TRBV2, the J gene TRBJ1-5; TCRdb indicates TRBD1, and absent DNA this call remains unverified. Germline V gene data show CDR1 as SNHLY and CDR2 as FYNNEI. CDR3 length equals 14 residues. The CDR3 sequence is CASSEWGGNQPQHF.

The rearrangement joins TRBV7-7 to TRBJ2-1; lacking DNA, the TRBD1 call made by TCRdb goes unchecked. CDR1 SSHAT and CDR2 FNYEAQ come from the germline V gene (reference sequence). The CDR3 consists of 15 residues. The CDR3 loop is CASPLGRSSYNEQFF.

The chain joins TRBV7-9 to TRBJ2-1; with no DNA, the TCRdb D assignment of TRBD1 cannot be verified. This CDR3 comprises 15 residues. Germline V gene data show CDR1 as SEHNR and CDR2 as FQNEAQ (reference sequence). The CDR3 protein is CASSLTGRSYNEQFF.

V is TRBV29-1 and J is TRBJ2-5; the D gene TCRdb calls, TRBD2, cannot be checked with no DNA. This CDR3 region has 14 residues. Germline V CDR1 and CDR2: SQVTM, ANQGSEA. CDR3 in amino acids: CSASLTSSQETQYF. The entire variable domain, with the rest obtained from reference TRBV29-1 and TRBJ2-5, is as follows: SAVISQKPSRDICQRGTSLTIQCQVDSQVTMMFWYRQQPGQSLTLIATANQGSEATYESGFVIDKFPISRPNLTFSTLTVSNMSPEDSSIYLCSASLTSSQETQYFGPGTRLLVL.

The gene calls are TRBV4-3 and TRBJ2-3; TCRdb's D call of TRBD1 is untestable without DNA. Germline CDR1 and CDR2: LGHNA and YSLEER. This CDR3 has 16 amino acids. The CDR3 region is CASSQDSGQNTDTQYF.

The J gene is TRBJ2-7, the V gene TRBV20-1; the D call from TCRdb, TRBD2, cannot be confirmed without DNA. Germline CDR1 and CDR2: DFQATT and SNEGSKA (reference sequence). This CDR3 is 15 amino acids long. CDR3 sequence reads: CSAKPPSGRISEQYF.

The CDR3 loop reads CASSSRYSGTSGYNEQFF. The chain combines TRBV27 with TRBJ2-1; the TRBD2 assignment by TCRdb is unverifiable without DNA. Looked up from germline, CDR1 is MNHEY and CDR2 is SMNVEV (reference sequence). CDR3 length: 18 residues.